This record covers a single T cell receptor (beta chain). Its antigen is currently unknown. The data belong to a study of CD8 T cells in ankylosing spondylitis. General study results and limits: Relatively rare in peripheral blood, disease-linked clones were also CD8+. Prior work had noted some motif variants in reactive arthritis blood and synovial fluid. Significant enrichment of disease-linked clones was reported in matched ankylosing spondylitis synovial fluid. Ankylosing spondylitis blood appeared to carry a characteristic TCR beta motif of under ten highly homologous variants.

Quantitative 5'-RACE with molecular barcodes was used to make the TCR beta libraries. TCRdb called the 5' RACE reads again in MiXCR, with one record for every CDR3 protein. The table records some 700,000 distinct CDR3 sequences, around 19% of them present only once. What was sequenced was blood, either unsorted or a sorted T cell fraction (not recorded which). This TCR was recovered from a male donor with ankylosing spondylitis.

The CDR3 nucleotides are TGTGCCACCAGTGACCCCCTTCGGAGTGAGCAGTTCTTC. As protein: CATSDPLRSEQFF. The chain joins TRBV24-1 to TRBJ2-1; no clear D. Deletions cut 4 bases from V and 9 bases from J, with 12 bases between. This CDR3 spans 13 amino acids. Germline-derived CDR1 and CDR2 are KGHDR and SFDVKD.